Listed below are T cell receptor beta chains from one sample, sequenced in a study of CD8+CD57+ T cells in acquired aplastic anemia. TCRdb fed the reads into MiXCR, producing one record per CDR3 protein. This table has over 100,000 distinct CDR3 sequences, 35% to 50% appearing once. The material sequenced was sorted CD4+, CD8+, or CD8+CD57+ T cells (not recorded which) from PBMCs. The receptors originated from a human donor in good health, serving as a control. The CDR3 runs from the conserved cysteine through the conserved F or W. A D gene is named only where the DNA matches it firmly. Clone size appears in some rows only: once, few, many, or a class for an expanded clone.

J gene: TRBJ2-3
V gene: TRBV9
D gene: TRBD2
clone size: -
CDR3 DNA: TGTGCCAGCAGCGTAGAGGGCGGGAGGGCAGATACGCAGTATTTT
CDR3 protein: CASSVEGGRADTQYF

J gene: TRBJ1-1
V gene: TRBV24-1
D gene: -
clone size: -
CDR3 DNA: TGTGCCACCAGTGGGCTCACGACAGCCAGAATGACTGAAGCTTTCTTT
CDR3 protein: CATSGLTTARMTEAFF

J gene: TRBJ1-2
V gene: TRBV29-1
D gene: -
clone size: -
CDR3 DNA: TGCAGCGCCGCGGGGGCAGCTAACTATGGCTACACCTTC
CDR3 protein: CSAAGAANYGYTF

J gene: TRBJ1-2
V gene: TRBV7-2
D gene: -
clone size: -
CDR3 DNA: TGTGCCAGCAGCTTAGCGACCGACTTC
CDR3 protein: CASSLATDF

J gene: TRBJ2-2
V gene: TRBV7-2
D gene: -
clone size: many
CDR3 DNA: TGTGCCAGCAGCTTAGTACGTGTTGTAACACCCGGGGAGCTGTTTTTT
CDR3 protein: CASSLVRVVTPGELFF

J gene: TRBJ1-5
V gene: TRBV7-8
D gene: -
clone size: many
CDR3 DNA: TGTGCCAGCAGCTATGGCAGGGGTCAGCCCCAGCATTTT
CDR3 protein: CASSYGRGQPQHF

J gene: TRBJ1-1
V gene: TRBV28
D gene: -
clone size: few
CDR3 DNA: TGTGCCAGCACCTTCGGAGTTGGCAACACTGAAGCTTTCTTT
CDR3 protein: CASTFGVGNTEAFF

J gene: TRBJ1-2
V gene: TRBV4-2
D gene: TRBD1
clone size: many
CDR3 DNA: TGTGCCAGCAGCCAAGGGACAGGGCGAAACTATGGCTACACCTTC
CDR3 protein: CASSQGTGRNYGYTF

J gene: TRBJ2-7
V gene: TRBV29-1
D gene: -
clone size: many
CDR3 DNA: TGCAGCGCCGGGGACCCAAACTACGAGCAGTACTTC
CDR3 protein: CSAGDPNYEQYF

J gene: TRBJ2-7
V gene: TRBV12-3/TRBV12-4
D gene: -
clone size: many
CDR3 DNA: TGTGCCAGCAGTTTAGAGGTCGGGACTCGCCGTGACTTC
CDR3 protein: CASSLEVGTRRDF

J gene: TRBJ1-1
V gene: TRBV29-1
D gene: -
clone size: many
CDR3 DNA: TGCGGCACTCGGGGGGGTACAAACACTGAAGCTTTCTTT
CDR3 protein: CGTRGGTNTEAFF

J gene: TRBJ1-1
V gene: TRBV9
D gene: TRBD1
clone size: -
CDR3 DNA: TGTGCCAGCAGCTTCACGGACAGGGCGAGCACTGAAGCTTTCTTT
CDR3 protein: CASSFTDRASTEAFF

J gene: TRBJ2-7
V gene: TRBV7-6
D gene: TRBD1
clone size: once
CDR3 DNA: TGTGCCAGCAGCTCGAGGACAGGGTACGAGCAGTACTTC
CDR3 protein: CASSSRTGYEQYF

J gene: TRBJ1-1
V gene: TRBV10-3
D gene: TRBD1
clone size: -
CDR3 DNA: TGTGCCATCGGGACAGGCGCAGGGAACACTGAAGCTTTCTTT
CDR3 protein: CAIGTGAGNTEAFF

J gene: TRBJ1-2
V gene: TRBV20-1
D gene: -
clone size: many
CDR3 DNA: TGCAGTGCTGTGGGGGGATCGGGCTATGGCTACACCTTC
CDR3 protein: CSAVGGSGYGYTF

J gene: TRBJ2-1
V gene: TRBV27
D gene: -
clone size: -
CDR3 DNA: TGTGCCAGCAGTTCCCGAGCGTTCAGCTCCTACAATGAGCAGTTCTTC
CDR3 protein: CASSSRAFSSYNEQFF

J gene: TRBJ1-2
V gene: TRBV20-1
D gene: -
clone size: many
CDR3 DNA: TGCAGTGCTAGGACAGGAAATAACTATGGCTACACCTTC
CDR3 protein: CSARTGNNYGYTF

J gene: TRBJ1-2
V gene: TRBV6-1
D gene: TRBD1
clone size: -
CDR3 DNA: TGTGCCAGCATCTCCGGGACAGGGGCTTTTGGCTGCACCTTC
CDR3 protein: CASISGTGAFGCTF

J gene: TRBJ2-7
V gene: TRBV11-3
D gene: -
clone size: -
CDR3 DNA: TGTGCCAGCAGTCACGTCCCCTACGAGCAGTACTTC
CDR3 protein: CASSHVPYEQYF

J gene: TRBJ1-1
V gene: TRBV19
D gene: -
clone size: many
CDR3 DNA: TGTGCCAGTAGTCCGCAGAACACTGAAGCTTTCTTT
CDR3 protein: CASSPQNTEAFF

J gene: TRBJ1-1
V gene: TRBV6-5
D gene: -
clone size: -
CDR3 DNA: TGTGCCAGCAGTTACACGCGCGGAAGTAGGATGAACACTGAAGCTTTCTTT
CDR3 protein: CASSYTRGSRMNTEAFF

J gene: TRBJ2-2
V gene: TRBV27
D gene: -
clone size: many
CDR3 DNA: TGTGCCAGCAGCCTTGAGGGCTATAACACCGGGGAGCTGTTTTTT
CDR3 protein: CASSLEGYNTGELFF

J gene: TRBJ2-5
V gene: TRBV6-4
D gene: -
clone size: -
CDR3 DNA: TGTGCCAGCAGTGACCTCGGGGGCTTGGAGACCCAGTACTTC
CDR3 protein: CASSDLGGLETQYF

J gene: TRBJ2-1
V gene: TRBV29-1
D gene: -
clone size: -
CDR3 DNA: TGCAGCGTTGTTAGGGATGGATCCTACAATGAGCAGTTCTTC
CDR3 protein: CSVVRDGSYNEQFF

J gene: TRBJ2-1
V gene: TRBV7-6
D gene: -
clone size: once
CDR3 DNA: TGTGCCAGCAGCTTAGCTGAGGAAAATGAGCAGTTCTTC
CDR3 protein: CASSLAEENEQFF

J gene: TRBJ2-1
V gene: TRBV5-1
D gene: -
clone size: many
CDR3 DNA: TGCGCCAGCAGACAAGCTACGACCCAAAACAATGAGCAGTTCTTC
CDR3 protein: CASRQATTQNNEQFF

J gene: TRBJ1-2
V gene: TRBV10-3
D gene: -
clone size: few
CDR3 DNA: TGTGCCATCAGCGGACACCGTTCCAGCGAGTATGGCTACACCTTC
CDR3 protein: CAISGHRSSEYGYTF

J gene: TRBJ1-2
V gene: TRBV19
D gene: -
clone size: -
CDR3 DNA: TGTGCCAGTAGTTCAGGACAGCAGTATGGCTACACCTTC
CDR3 protein: CASSSGQQYGYTF

J gene: TRBJ2-7
V gene: TRBV29-1
D gene: TRBD2
clone size: -
CDR3 DNA: TGCAGCGTAAAGCGGGAGGGCTACGAGCAGTACTTC
CDR3 protein: CSVKREGYEQYF

J gene: TRBJ2-5
V gene: TRBV15
D gene: -
clone size: -
CDR3 DNA: TGTGCCACCAGCAGAGATCGGGGACGGGAGCAAGAGACCCAGTACTTC
CDR3 protein: CATSRDRGREQETQYF

J gene: TRBJ1-2
V gene: TRBV30
D gene: TRBD1
clone size: -
CDR3 DNA: TGTGCCCACAGGGGATTTGGGGGAGACAAAAGGGGGTATGGCTACACCTTC
CDR3 protein: CAHRGFGGDKRGYGYTF

J gene: TRBJ2-1
V gene: TRBV9
D gene: -
clone size: -
CDR3 DNA: TGTGCCAGCAGCGTGGGGGATAGCGGTTTGGATGAGCAGTTCTTC
CDR3 protein: CASSVGDSGLDEQFF

J gene: TRBJ1-2
V gene: TRBV3-1
D gene: -
clone size: many
CDR3 DNA: TGTGCCAGCAGCCAGAAGGGGGGGCGCACCTATGGCTACACCTTC
CDR3 protein: CASSQKGGRTYGYTF

J gene: TRBJ2-7
V gene: TRBV10-3
D gene: -
clone size: -
CDR3 DNA: TGTGCCAGCAGTGAACAAACAGGGACCTACGAGCAGTACTTC
CDR3 protein: CASSEQTGTYEQYF

J gene: TRBJ2-1
V gene: TRBV18
D gene: -
clone size: -
CDR3 DNA: TGTGCCAGCTCACCCGGGCCTTCCTACAATGAGCAGTTCTTC
CDR3 protein: CASSPGPSYNEQFF

J gene: TRBJ1-2
V gene: TRBV6-1
D gene: -
clone size: few
CDR3 DNA: TGTGCCAGCAGCCACCTACAGGGCCTTTACTATGGCTACACCTTC
CDR3 protein: CASSHLQGLYYGYTF

J gene: TRBJ1-5
V gene: TRBV7-2
D gene: -
clone size: -
CDR3 DNA: TGTGCCAGCAGCCGGACAGTGAGCAATCAGCCCCAGCATTTT
CDR3 protein: CASSRTVSNQPQHF

J gene: TRBJ1-6
V gene: TRBV20-1
D gene: TRBD1
clone size: few
CDR3 DNA: TGCAGTGCTAGGCTAGGAGGGGGCGATTCACCCCTCCACTTT
CDR3 protein: CSARLGGGDSPLHF

J gene: TRBJ1-1
V gene: TRBV12-3/TRBV12-4
D gene: -
clone size: -
CDR3 DNA: TGTGCCAGCAGCCCCAGGCCAGGGCCGATCACTGAAGCTTTCTTT
CDR3 protein: CASSPRPGPITEAFF

J gene: TRBJ1-6
V gene: TRBV12-3/TRBV12-4
D gene: -
clone size: -
CDR3 DNA: TGTGCCAGCTCACCAGGGGCTGGTTCACCCCTCCACTTT
CDR3 protein: CASSPGAGSPLHF

J gene: TRBJ1-6
V gene: TRBV5-4
D gene: TRBD1
clone size: -
CDR3 DNA: TGTGCCAGCAGCTTGGGGGGACAGTACTCCTATAATTCACCCCTCCACTTT
CDR3 protein: CASSLGGQYSYNSPLHF